These 6 T cell receptor beta chains were all obtained from the same sample, sequenced in a study of T cell responses to AZD1222 COVID-19 vaccine. Libraries were prepared by immunoSEQ multiplex PCR; TCRdb keeps only in-frame clonotypes and omits some of them. The sample lists more than 90,000 clones, around nine tenths occurring once. Sequencing was performed on peripheral blood, taken 28 days after the second AZD1222 dose. The receptor set was obtained from an adult who received the AZD1222 COVID-19 vaccine.

The chain links TRBV19 to TRBJ1-5; 9 bases map to TRBD1. This CDR3 is 14 amino acids long. CDR1 LNHDA and CDR2 SQIVND come from the germline V gene (reference sequence). The V segment lost 8 bases and the J segment 7 bases; nucleotides outside the gene matches: 9. CDR3 protein: CASLPTGGYQPQHF. CDR3 sequence (DNA): TGTGCCAGTCTACCGACAGGGGGGTACCAGCCCCAGCATTTT.

The rearrangement links TRBV5-1 to TRBJ2-2; TRBD2 might be the D (5 bases). The CDR3 length is 16 residues. The V gene lost 2 bases and the J gene lost 1 base, with 12 bases spanning the gap. CDR1 SGHRS and CDR2 YFSETQ come from the germline V gene. CDR3 loop: CASSFGEWVNTGELFF. The CDR3 DNA reads as TGCGCCAGCAGCTTCGGGGAATGGGTGAACACCGGGGAGCTGTTTTTT.

The rearrangement links TRBV3-1 (or the pseudogene TRBV3-2) to TRBJ2-7; the match to TRBD1 covers 9 bases. The CDR3 has 15 amino acids. CDR1 and CDR2 from the germline V gene are LGHDT and YNNKEL (reference sequence). Trimming took 3 bases from V and 4 from J; bases not matched to a gene: 7. The DNA for the CDR3 is TGTGCCAGCAGCCAGGGAGACAGGGGGTCATACGAGCAGTACTTC. Translated, it gives CASSQGDRGSYEQYF.

The CDR3 region is CASSPGTVDNSPLHF. CDR3 DNA: TGTGCCAGCTCACCCGGGACAGTCGATAATTCACCCCTCCACTTT. The J gene is TRBJ1-6, the V gene TRBV18, with 7 bases identical to TRBD1. Germline CDR1 is KGHSH and CDR2 is LQKENI. The CDR3 is made up of 15 amino acids. Trimming at V came to 3 bases and at J to 5 bases, leaving 4 bases not matched to a gene.

The CDR3 region has the DNA TGTGCCAGCAGCCTTTCGGGACAGGGCGGCTATGGCTACACCTTC. Protein sequence: CASSLSGQGGYGYTF. The genes are TRBV11-2 and TRBJ1-2, with 9 bases fitting TRBD1. Unmatched junction bases numbered 8, after V lost 5 bases and J lost 4 bases. The CDR3 totals 15 residues. CDR1 and CDR2 (germline): SGHAT, FQNNGV. The full variable domain, completed using reference TRBV11-2 and TRBJ1-2, is EAGVAQSPRYKIIEKRQSVAFWCNPISGHATLYWYQQILGQGPKLLIQFQNNGVVDDSQLPKDRFSAERLKGVDSTLKIQPAKLEDSAVYLCASSLSGQGGYGYTFGSGTRLTVV.

The V gene is TRBV7-2, the J gene TRBJ2-7, with D perhaps matching TRBD2 (6 bases). The CDR3 runs to 14 residues. V was shortened by 0 bases and J by 3 bases, with 9 bases between the two germline ends. Germline CDR1 is SGHTA and CDR2 is FQGNSA. The CDR3 loop reads CASSLARGNYEQYF. Here the CDR3 DNA reads TGTGCCAGCAGCTTAGCGCGGGGCAACTACGAGCAGTACTTC.